The next 26 T cell receptor beta chains were all read from a single sample in a study of T cells after yellow fever vaccination. TCRdb recomputed calls from the 5' RACE reads with MiXCR, one row per CDR3 protein. The sample consists of a few hundred thousand distinct CDR3 sequences, roughly 7.2% of them appearing once. Here the sequenced sample was CD4+ T cells sorted from PBMCs, taken 15 days after the yellow fever booster vaccination. The receptors derive from a man aged 30 to 45 who received the YFV17D yellow fever vaccine.

This clonotype was recorded at least ten times. This rearrangement joins TRBV29-1 to TRBJ2-1; TRBD2 aligns across 8 bases. Losses at the gene ends were 7 bases for V and 7 bases for J; bases not matched to a gene: 6. Germline CDR1 and CDR2: SQVTM and ANQGSEA. The CDR3 runs 12 residues. CDR3 region: CSAGGQANEQFF. In DNA, the CDR3 is TGCAGCGCGGGGGGGCAAGCGAATGAGCAGTTCTTC.

V is TRBV28 and J is TRBJ2-1; possibly TRBD1 or TRBD2 for D (5 bases each). CDR3 length: 13 residues. V lost 9 bases, J lost 16 bases, and 25 bases lay in between. The germline V gene has CDR1 MDHEN and CDR2 SYDVKM. CDR3 region: CASTLIRGPTGFF. CDR3 in DNA: TGTGCCAGTACCTTAATAAGGGGACCAACGGGTTTCTTC.

This clonotype came up a few times. This sequence joins TRBV27 and TRBJ2-2; 10 bases map to TRBD2. The CDR3 extends over 17 amino acids. Trimming cost V 2 bases and J 1 base; bases outside gene matches: 4. Germline V gene lookup returns CDR1 MNHEY and CDR2 SMNVEV (reference sequence). The CDR3 spells CASSLGLAELNTGELFF. The CDR3 DNA reads TGTGCCAGCAGTTTAGGACTAGCGGAACTGAACACCGGGGAGCTGTTTTTT.

The chain is built from TRBV6-5 and TRBJ1-4; no firm D call. The CDR3 spans 14 residues. Germline V gives CDR1 MNHEY, CDR2 SVGAGI. Trimming stripped 5 bases from V and 5 bases from J, with 12 bases between. The CDR3 is CASSRYEENEKLFF. In DNA form, the CDR3 reads TGTGCCAGCAGTAGGTACGAAGAGAATGAAAAACTGTTTTTT.

The chain recombines TRBV7-2 with TRBJ1-3; no definite D call. The V gene lost 6 bases and the J gene lost 3 bases, with 12 bases spanning the gap. Germline assignment: CDR1 SGHTA and CDR2 FQGNSA. The CDR3 contains 14 residues. The CDR3 nucleotides are TGTGCCAGCAGACTCGACCCCAGTGGAAACACCATATATTTT. It is translated as CASRLDPSGNTIYF.

The sample holds a few counts of this clonotype. The genes are TRBV15 and TRBJ1-5; D is unclear. Germline assignment: CDR1 LNHNV and CDR2 YYDKDF (reference sequence). CDR3 length: 15 residues. The V and J ends lost 6 bases and 0 bases respectively, with 12 bases between them. The CDR3 DNA is TGTGCCACCAGGGAATCCAGGCCTAGCAATCAGCCCCAGCATTTT. The encoded protein is CATRESRPSNQPQHF.

The table lists this clonotype with a few counts. The rearrangement joins TRBV15 to TRBJ2-5, with D tentatively TRBD1 (5 bases). Germline V gives CDR1 LNHNV, CDR2 YYDKDF (reference sequence). The CDR3 has 15 amino acids. V was trimmed by 4 bases and J by 4 bases, leaving 16 bases between them. CDR3 sequence: CATSKNRQWGETQYF. In DNA, the CDR3 is TGTGCCACCAGCAAGAACAGACAGTGGGGAGAGACCCAGTACTTC.

The rearrangement links TRBV28 to TRBJ2-3; D remains ambiguous. Germline values: CDR1 MDHEN, CDR2 SYDVKM. This CDR3 region has 15 residues. Trimming removed 6 bases at V and 4 bases at J, with 17 bases between. The CDR3 sequence is CASRLGSGTPDTQYF. In nucleotides, the CDR3 is TGTGCCAGCAGATTAGGGTCCGGCACACCAGATACGCAGTATTTT.

In the case of this clonotype: A much larger clone sits a single nucleotide away, making a read error possible. V is TRBV5-1 and J is TRBJ2-7; 11 bases are shared with TRBD2. In germline, CDR1 is SGHRS, CDR2 YFSETQ. The trim removed 4 bases at V and 7 bases at J, leaving 10 bases unmatched. CDR3 length: 15 residues. The CDR3, as DNA: TGCGCCAGCAGCCCGGGACTAGCGGAAGCAAGAGAGCAGTACTTC. This gives the protein CASSPGLAEAREQYF.

In this sample, this clonotype turned up many times. V gene TRBV12-3 or TRBV12-4 combines with J gene TRBJ2-1, with D maybe TRBD1 (6 bases). This CDR3 is built from 13 residues. V gave up 5 bases and J gave up 10 bases, with 15 bases separating them. CDR3 in DNA: TGTGCCAGCAGTGTCCGTGTGGGGGCGGAGCAGTTCTTC. Protein product: CASSVRVGAEQFF.

This clonotype was found many times. CDR3 coding DNA: TGTGCCAGCAGTTTCTCCGGGACCACGACCGTCTACGAGCAGTACTTC. This encodes CASSFSGTTTVYEQYF. V is TRBV6-5 and J is TRBJ2-7; tentatively, D is TRBD1 or TRBD2 (5 bases each). The germline V gene has CDR1 MNHEY and CDR2 SVGAGI. Trimming took off 4 bases at V and 3 bases at J, with 19 bases between the two ends. The CDR3 loop spans 16 amino acids.

This clonotype appeared a few times. The chain carries TRBV6-1 and TRBJ2-1, with 7 bases identical to TRBD1. The CDR3 length is 11 residues. Germline CDR1 is MNHNS and CDR2 is SASEGT. Unmatched junction bases numbered 3, after V lost 6 bases and J lost 10 bases. The CDR3 here is CASRDRTEQFF. DNA of the CDR3: TGTGCCAGCAGGGACAGGACCGAGCAGTTCTTC.

This clonotype was seen more than once but under ten times. The rearrangement uses TRBV5-4 and TRBJ2-7; the D is unclear. With 5 bases removed from V and 2 bases from J, the gap between germline ends came to 11 bases. The CDR3 totals 13 residues. Germline V gives CDR1 SGHNT, CDR2 YYREEE (reference sequence). The CDR3 is CASSYVGTYEQYF. The CDR3 coding sequence is TGTGCCAGCAGTTACGTGGGCACCTACGAGCAGTACTTC.

This clonotype was seen at least ten times. V is TRBV12-3 or TRBV12-4 and J is TRBJ1-1, with 9 bases fitting TRBD1. Trimming at V came to 6 bases and at J to 4 bases, leaving 9 bases not matched to a gene. The CDR3 runs 15 residues. The CDR3 DNA reads TGTGCCAGCAGCCGTGGACAGGGGTTGGGCACTGAAGCTTTCTTT. Its translation is CASSRGQGLGTEAFF.

The chain combines TRBV20-1 with TRBJ2-1; TRBD1 is a possible D gene (6 bases). CDR1 DFQATT and CDR2 SNEGSKA come from the germline V gene (reference sequence). V was shortened by 3 bases and J by 14 bases, with 20 bases between the two germline ends. The CDR3 has 13 residues. CDR3 DNA: TGCAGTGCTAGCGATCCGGTACAGGGTAGTAAGTTCTTC. It translates to CSASDPVQGSKFF.

This clonotype occurred many times. The rearrangement joins TRBV28 to TRBJ1-1; the match to TRBD1 covers 7 bases. Germline V gene sequence: CDR1 MDHEN, CDR2 SYDVKM. The CDR3 runs to 12 residues. Germline trimming cut 3 bases from V and 10 bases from J; bases unmatched to any gene: 5. The CDR3 bases are TGTGCCAGCAGTTTTAGGTCAGGGGGAGCTTTCTTT. The encoded protein is CASSFRSGGAFF.

The chain recombines TRBV20-1 with TRBJ2-5; no clear D gene. CDR1 and CDR2 from the germline V gene are DFQATT and SNEGSKA (reference sequence). The CDR3 runs 14 residues. Between the trimmed V and J ends, which lost 3 bases and 1 base, there was a span of 12 bases. CDR3 amino acids: CSASFPISQETQYF. CDR3 DNA sequence: TGCAGTGCTAGTTTTCCCATATCCCAAGAGACCCAGTACTTC.

This clonotype was seen ten or more times. The chain recombines TRBV6-5 with TRBJ1-1, with TRBD1 as a possible D gene (6 bases). The CDR3 sequence is 15 residues long. V was shortened by 6 bases and J by 5 bases, with 19 bases between the two germline ends. Germline CDR1 and CDR2: MNHEY and SVGAGI. CDR3 residues: CASRASGRGWTEAFF. The CDR3 region has the DNA TGTGCCAGCAGAGCCTCAGGGAGGGGGTGGACTGAAGCTTTCTTT.

CDR3 sequence (DNA): TGTGCCATCAGTGAGTTCAGGGGTACCGACAATGAGCAGTTCTTC. Its protein product is CAISEFRGTDNEQFF. The rearrangement links TRBV10-3 to TRBJ2-1; D perhaps matches TRBD1 (6 bases). The CDR3 consists of 15 residues. V dropped 1 base and J dropped 5 bases, with 12 bases sitting between them. Germline assignment: CDR1 ENHRY and CDR2 SYGVKD.

This rearrangement joins TRBV9 to TRBJ2-1; 9 bases agree with TRBD2. The CDR3 covers 15 residues. Germline CDR1 reads SGDLS; CDR2 reads YYNGEE. The V gene end was trimmed by 3 bases and the J gene end by 6 bases; junction bases not matched to a gene: 7. Written as DNA, the CDR3 is TGTGCCAGCAGCGGTGGACTAGCGAGTCCCAATGAGCAGTTCTTC. It yields the protein CASSGGLASPNEQFF.

The chain couples TRBV24-1 to TRBJ2-1, with D perhaps matching TRBD1 (5 bases). This CDR3 is 22 amino acids long. Germline V gives CDR1 KGHDR, CDR2 SFDVKD. V shed 7 bases and J shed 2 bases, with 35 bases lying between them. As DNA, the CDR3 is TGTGCCACCAGCCATAACCACCAGATTAGACAGAAACCCCCCTTCACCTACAATGAGCAGTTCTTC. It yields the protein CATSHNHQIRQKPPFTYNEQFF.

The chain uses TRBV6-6 and TRBJ1-3, with D perhaps TRBD1 (5 bases). The CDR3 runs to 13 residues. Trimming took 11 bases from V and 1 from J, leaving 12 bases between them. Germline-derived CDR1 and CDR2 are MNHNY and SVGAGI (reference sequence). As DNA, the CDR3 is TGTGCCGCAAAAAGGGGATCTGGAAACACCATATATTTT. Translating it yields CAAKRGSGNTIYF.

This clonotype was counted a few times. The chain is built from TRBV4-3 and TRBJ2-3; 7 positions match TRBD1. CDR1 LGHNA and CDR2 YSLEER come from the germline V gene. V shed 2 bases, J shed 4 bases, and the junction held 9 bases outside the gene matches. The length of the CDR3 is 16 residues. CDR3 residues: CASSQPGDQGADTQYF. As DNA, the CDR3 is TGCGCCAGCAGCCAACCAGGGGATCAGGGGGCAGATACGCAGTATTTT.

This clonotype was detected many times. V usage is TRBV6-1 and J usage is TRBJ2-5; the match to TRBD2 covers 7 bases. The CDR3 is 16 amino acids. The V gene end was trimmed by 7 bases and the J gene end by 1 base; junction bases not matched to a gene: 12. The V gene's germline CDR1 is MNHNS and CDR2 SASEGT. CDR3 bases: TGTGCCAGCAATGTAAATCTCGGGACTACCCAAGAGACCCAGTACTTC. This encodes CASNVNLGTTQETQYF.

The chain has TRBV12-3 or TRBV12-4 and TRBJ2-2; the match to TRBD1 covers 7 bases. This CDR3 spans 17 amino acids. V shed 5 bases, J shed 1 base, and the junction held 10 bases outside the gene matches. DNA of the CDR3: TGTGCCAGCAGTAGGATACCGGGACAGTTGAACACCGGGGAGCTGTTTTTT. Residues: CASSRIPGQLNTGELFF.

In nucleotides, the CDR3 is TGCGCCAGCCGACAGGGGATGGAGACCCAGTACTTC. Its translation: CASRQGMETQYF. The V gene is TRBV5-1, the J gene TRBJ2-5, with TRBD1 matching 8 bases. Per the germline V gene, CDR1 is SGHRS and CDR2 is YFSETQ. The V and J ends lost 7 bases and 5 bases, in that order; junction bases with no gene match: 4. The CDR3 spans 12 residues.